Included here is one T cell receptor beta chain sequence, with context. The antigen remains unidentified. The sample originates from a study of CD8+ T cells in alopecia areata. Overall study results and limits: Elevated clonality characterized lesional scalp relative to normal scalp, particularly in alopecia totalis/universalis. Mice showed clearer TCR sharing than patients did, a gap that was possibly HLA-related.

The CDR3 is made up of 14 amino acids. CDR1 and CDR2 from the germline V gene are ENHRY and SYGVKD. V was trimmed by 6 bases and J by 9 bases, leaving 15 bases between them. As the sequencing template, cDNA was produced by extracting RNA and reverse transcribing it. Only in-frame clones appear in the TCRdb table, and some are missing; sequencing was by immunoSEQ multiplex PCR. In the table there are over 150,000 clones, just over 55% of which are singletons. The sequence came from a human donor in good health. Material for sequencing was CD8+ T cells sorted from blood. The V call is TRBV10-3, the J call TRBJ1-6, with D tentatively TRBD1 (6 bases). The CDR3 nucleotides are TGTGCCATCAGGGAGAGCACAGGGTCTTCACCCCTCCACTTT. Protein: CAIRESTGSSPLHF.